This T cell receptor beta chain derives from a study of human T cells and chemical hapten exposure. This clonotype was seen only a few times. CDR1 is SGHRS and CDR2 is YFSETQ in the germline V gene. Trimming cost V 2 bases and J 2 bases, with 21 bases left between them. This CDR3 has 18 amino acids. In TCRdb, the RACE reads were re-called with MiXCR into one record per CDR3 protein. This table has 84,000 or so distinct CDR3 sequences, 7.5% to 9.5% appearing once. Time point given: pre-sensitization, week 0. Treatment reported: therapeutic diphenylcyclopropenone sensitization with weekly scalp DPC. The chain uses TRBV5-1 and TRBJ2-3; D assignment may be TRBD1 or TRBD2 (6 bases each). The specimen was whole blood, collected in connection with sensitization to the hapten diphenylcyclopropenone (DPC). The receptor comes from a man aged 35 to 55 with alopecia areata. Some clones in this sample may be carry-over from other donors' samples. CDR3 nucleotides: TGCGCCAGCAGCTTAGGGGGATCTGGCGGGACCCACACAGATACGCAGTATTTT. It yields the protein CASSLGGSGGTHTDTQYF.